The clone carrying this T cell receptor (beta chain) was seen only a few times. Its antigen remains unknown. This sample was included in a study of T cell repertoires in cytomegalovirus infection. Study-level information: It was the public TCR beta signatures that indicated both CMV infection and matching HLA type. Study-wide findings and caveats: Clonotype analysis showed dominance of the ex vivo response by HLA-C-restricted CMV-specific TCR beta clonotypes. Using cumulative public TCR beta family frequency, the authors identified those who carried CMV together with the relevant HLA.

Germline V gene data show CDR1 as MGHRA and CDR2 as YSYEKL. This CDR3 has 14 amino acids. V dropped 0 bases and J dropped 13; count of bases not matched to a gene: 7. From the reads, TCRdb called clonotypes with MiXCR, one entry per CDR3 protein. The data contain 350,000 to 500,000 distinct CDR3 sequences, approximately 33% of them singletons. The receptor's source is a human donor in good health (CMV status not recorded). Some clones in this sample may be carry-over from other donors' samples. The genes are TRBV4-1 and TRBJ1-2, with TRBD1 matching over 11 bases. The specimen was PBMCs. This chain's CDR3 is CASSQEESGTGGTF. The CDR3 region has the DNA TGCGCCAGCAGCCAAGAAGAAAGTGGGACAGGGGGCACCTTC.